The sequence of this TCR beta chain was determined in a study of T cell repertoires in cytomegalovirus infection. Across the study: Recently identified HLA-C-restricted CMV epitopes and well-studied HLA-B-restricted CMV epitopes were used by the study. Matching HLA type and CMV infection were both indicated by public TCR beta signatures. Whole-study results and caveats: Cumulative public TCR beta family frequency identified CMV carriers with the relevant HLA. HLA-C-restricted CMV-specific TCR beta clonotypes prevailed in the ex vivo response.

This clonotype came up a few times. What it binds is not known. The V and J ends lost 3 bases and 6 bases respectively, with 14 bases between them. The CDR3 contains 14 residues. Germline-derived CDR1 and CDR2 are MNHEY and SMNVEV (reference sequence). TCRdb processed the reads anew with MiXCR; each CDR3 protein has one entry. The table records hundreds of thousands of distinct CDR3 sequences, approximately 31% of them present only once. V and J are TRBV27 and TRBJ1-1, with D possibly being TRBD1 (5 bases). Here the sequenced sample was cultured CD8+ T cells from PBMCs, taken from culture after CMV antigen stimulation. The origin of this receptor is a human donor in good health (CMV status not recorded). Some clones in this sample may be carry-over from other donors' samples. CDR3 in amino acids: CASSFGADRAEAFF. In DNA form, the CDR3 reads TGTGCCAGCAGTTTTGGGGCGGACCGCGCTGAAGCTTTCTTT.